The clone carrying this TCR beta chain showed up just once. The antigen is not known. Autoimmune disease history or systemic immunosuppression led to patient exclusion. At baseline, cycle 4 day 1, and cycle 7 day 1, blood was sampled. CDR3 length equals 18 residues. V shed 2 bases and J 0 bases; nucleotides not matched to a gene: 10. Looked up from germline, CDR1 is SEHNR and CDR2 is FQNEAQ (reference sequence). Method: immunoSEQ multiplex PCR; TCRdb's copy keeps in-frame clones and lacks some. The sample shows tens of thousands of clones, 82% of them seen only once. The data are from a study of OX40 agonist ivuxolimab in advanced cancers. General study points: Patients who responded partially at 0.1-3.0 mg/kg showed clonal expansion ranking among the lowest. The study found that CD8+ T cells averaged more expanded clones than CD4+.

This sequence originates from an adult with an advanced solid tumor such as melanoma, head and neck, liver or kidney cancer. The starting material was CD4+ or CD8+ T cells sorted from blood, obtained in a trial of the OX40 agonist ivuxolimab. The genes are TRBV7-9 and TRBJ2-4; 7 bases match TRBD1. CDR3 nucleotide sequence: TGTGCCAGCAGCTTACCTGACAGGGCAGCCTTAGCCAAAAACATTCAGTACTTC. Translating it yields CASSLPDRAALAKNIQYF.